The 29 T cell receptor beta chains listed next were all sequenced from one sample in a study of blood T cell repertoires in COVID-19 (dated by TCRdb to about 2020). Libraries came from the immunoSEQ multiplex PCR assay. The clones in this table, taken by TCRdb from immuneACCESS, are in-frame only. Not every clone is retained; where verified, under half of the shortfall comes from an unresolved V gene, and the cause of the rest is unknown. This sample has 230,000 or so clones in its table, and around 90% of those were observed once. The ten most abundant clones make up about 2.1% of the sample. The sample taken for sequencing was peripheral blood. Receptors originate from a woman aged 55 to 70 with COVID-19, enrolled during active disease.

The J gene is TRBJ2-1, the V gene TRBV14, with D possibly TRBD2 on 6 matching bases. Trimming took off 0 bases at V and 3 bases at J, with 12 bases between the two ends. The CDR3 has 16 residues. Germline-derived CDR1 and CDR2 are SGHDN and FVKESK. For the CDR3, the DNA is TGTGCCAGCAGCCAAGATGGAGGGTTCGACTACAATGAGCAGTTCTTC. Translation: CASSQDGGFDYNEQFF.

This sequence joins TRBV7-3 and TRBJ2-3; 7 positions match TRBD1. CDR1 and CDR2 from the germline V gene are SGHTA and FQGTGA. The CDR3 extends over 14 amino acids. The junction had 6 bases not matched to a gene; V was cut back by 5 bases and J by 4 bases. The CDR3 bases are TGTGCCAGCAGCCTAGGACAGGCGGCAGATACGCAGTATTTT. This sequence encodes CASSLGQAADTQYF.

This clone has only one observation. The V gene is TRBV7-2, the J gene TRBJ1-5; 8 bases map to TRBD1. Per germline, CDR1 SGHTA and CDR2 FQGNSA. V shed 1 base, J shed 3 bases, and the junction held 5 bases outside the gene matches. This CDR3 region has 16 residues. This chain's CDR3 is CASSLDWGQANQPQHF. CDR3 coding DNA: TGTGCCAGCAGCTTAGATTGGGGACAGGCCAATCAGCCCCAGCATTTT. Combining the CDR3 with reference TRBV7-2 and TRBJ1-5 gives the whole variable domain GAGVSQSPSNKVTEKGKDVELRCDPISGHTALYWYRQSLGQGLEFLIYFQGNSAPDKSGLPSDRFSAERTGGSVSTLTIQRTQQEDSAVYLCASSLDWGQANQPQHFGDGTRLSIL.

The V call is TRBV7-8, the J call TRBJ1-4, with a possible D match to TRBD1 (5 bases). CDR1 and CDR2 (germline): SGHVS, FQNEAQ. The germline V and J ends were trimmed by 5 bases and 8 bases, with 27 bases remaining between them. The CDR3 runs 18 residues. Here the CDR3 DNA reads TGTGCCAGCAGCCCACGACCTGGCACAGGCGTCGACATGGAAAAACTGTTTTTT. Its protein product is CASSPRPGTGVDMEKLFF.

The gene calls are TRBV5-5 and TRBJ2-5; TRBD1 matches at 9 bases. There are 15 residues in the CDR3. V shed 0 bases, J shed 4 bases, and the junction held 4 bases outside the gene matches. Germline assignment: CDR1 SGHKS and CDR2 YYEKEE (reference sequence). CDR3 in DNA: TGTGCCAGCAGCTTGGAGGGGACAGGGAGAGAGACCCAGTACTTC. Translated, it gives CASSLEGTGRETQYF.

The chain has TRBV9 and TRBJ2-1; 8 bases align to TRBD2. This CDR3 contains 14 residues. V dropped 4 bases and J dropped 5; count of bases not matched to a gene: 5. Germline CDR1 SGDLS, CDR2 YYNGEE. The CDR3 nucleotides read TGTGCCAGCAGCCCCGGGGGGGCGCACAATGAGCAGTTCTTC. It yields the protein CASSPGGAHNEQFF.

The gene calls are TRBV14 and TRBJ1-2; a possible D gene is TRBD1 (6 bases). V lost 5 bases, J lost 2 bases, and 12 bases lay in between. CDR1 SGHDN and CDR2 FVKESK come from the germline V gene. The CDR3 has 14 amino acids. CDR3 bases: TGTGCCAGCAGCAACAGGGTGGGAAACTATGGCTACACCTTC. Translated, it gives CASSNRVGNYGYTF.

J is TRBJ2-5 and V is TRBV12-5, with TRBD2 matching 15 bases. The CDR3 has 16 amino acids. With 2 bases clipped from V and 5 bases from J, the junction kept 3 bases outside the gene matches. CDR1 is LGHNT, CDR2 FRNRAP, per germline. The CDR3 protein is CASGLPGTSGGETQYF. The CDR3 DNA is TGTGCTAGTGGTTTGCCCGGGACTAGCGGGGGGGAGACCCAGTACTTC. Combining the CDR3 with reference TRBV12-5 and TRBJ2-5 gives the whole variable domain DARVTQTPRHKVTEMGQEVTMRCQPILGHNTVFWYRQTMMQGLELLAYFRNRAPLDDSGMPKDRFSAEMPDATLATLKIQPSEPRDSAVYFCASGLPGTSGGETQYFGPGTRLLVL.

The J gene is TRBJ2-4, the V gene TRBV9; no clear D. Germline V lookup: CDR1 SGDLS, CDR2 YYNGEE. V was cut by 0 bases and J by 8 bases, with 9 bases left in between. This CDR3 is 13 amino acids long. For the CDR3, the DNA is TGTGCCAGCAGCGTAGGTACTCCGGACATTCAGTACTTC. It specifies CASSVGTPDIQYF. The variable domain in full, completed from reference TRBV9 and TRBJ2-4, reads DSGVTQTPKHLITATGQRVTLRCSPRSGDLSVYWYQQSLDQGLQFLIQYYNGEERAKGNILERFSAQQFPDLHSELNLSSLELGDSALYFCASSVGTPDIQYFGAGTRLSVL.

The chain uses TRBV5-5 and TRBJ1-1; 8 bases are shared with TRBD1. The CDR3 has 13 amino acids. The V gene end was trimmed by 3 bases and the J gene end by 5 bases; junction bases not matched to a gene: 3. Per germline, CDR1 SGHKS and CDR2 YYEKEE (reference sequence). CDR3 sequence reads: CASSSQGDTEAFF. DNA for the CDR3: TGTGCCAGCAGCTCACAGGGGGATACTGAAGCTTTCTTT.

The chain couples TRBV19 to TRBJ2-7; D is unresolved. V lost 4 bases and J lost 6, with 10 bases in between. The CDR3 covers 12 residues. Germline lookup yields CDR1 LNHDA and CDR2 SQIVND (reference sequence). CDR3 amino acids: CASSTTPSEQYF. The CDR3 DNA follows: TGTGCCAGTAGTACAACACCCTCCGAGCAGTACTTC.

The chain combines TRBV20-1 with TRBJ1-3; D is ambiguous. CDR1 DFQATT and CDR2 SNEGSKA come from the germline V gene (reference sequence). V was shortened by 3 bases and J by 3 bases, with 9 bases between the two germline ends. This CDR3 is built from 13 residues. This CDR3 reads CSASGGYGNTIYF. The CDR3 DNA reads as TGCAGTGCTAGTGGAGGGTATGGAAACACCATATATTTT.

The CDR3 loop reads CASRSGTGGYNEQFF. The CDR3 DNA follows: TGTGCCAGCAGGTCTGGGACAGGGGGGTACAATGAGCAGTTCTTC. This rearrangement joins TRBV2 to TRBJ2-1, with 11 positions matching TRBD1. Losses at the gene ends were 6 bases for V and 4 bases for J; bases not matched to a gene: 5. The CDR3 covers 15 residues. Germline CDR1 is SNHLY and CDR2 is FYNNEI.

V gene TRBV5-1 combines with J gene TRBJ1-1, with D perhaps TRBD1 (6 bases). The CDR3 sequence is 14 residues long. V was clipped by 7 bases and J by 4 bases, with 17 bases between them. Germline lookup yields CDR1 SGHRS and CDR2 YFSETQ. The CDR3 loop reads CASGVQGRGTEAFF. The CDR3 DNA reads TGCGCCAGCGGCGTACAGGGAAGGGGCACTGAAGCTTTCTTT.

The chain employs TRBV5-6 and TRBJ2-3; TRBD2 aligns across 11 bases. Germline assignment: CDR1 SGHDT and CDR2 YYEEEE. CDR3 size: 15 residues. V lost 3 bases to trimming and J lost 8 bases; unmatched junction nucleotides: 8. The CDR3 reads CASSSSTSGGSTQYF. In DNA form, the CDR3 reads TGTGCCAGCAGCTCGAGCACTAGCGGGGGTTCTACGCAGTATTTT.

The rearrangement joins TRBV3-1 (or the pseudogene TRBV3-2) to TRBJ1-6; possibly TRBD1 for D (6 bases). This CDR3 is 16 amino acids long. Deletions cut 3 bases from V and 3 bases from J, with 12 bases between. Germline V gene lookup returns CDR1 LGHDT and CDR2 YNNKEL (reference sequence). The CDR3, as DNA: TGTGCCAGCAGCCATTACGGGACAAGCTATAATTCACCCCTCCACTTT. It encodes CASSHYGTSYNSPLHF.

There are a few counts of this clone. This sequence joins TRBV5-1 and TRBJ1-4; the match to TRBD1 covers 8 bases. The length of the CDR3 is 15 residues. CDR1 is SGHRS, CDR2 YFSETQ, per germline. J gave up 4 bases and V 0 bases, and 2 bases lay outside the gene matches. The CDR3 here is CASSLGDRINEKLFF. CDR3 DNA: TGCGCCAGCAGCTTGGGGGACAGGATTAATGAAAAACTGTTTTTT.

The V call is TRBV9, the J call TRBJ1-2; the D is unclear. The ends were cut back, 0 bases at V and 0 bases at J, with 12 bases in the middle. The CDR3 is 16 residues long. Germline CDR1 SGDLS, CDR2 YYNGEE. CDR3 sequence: CASSVVPYTANYGYTF. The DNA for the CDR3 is TGTGCCAGCAGCGTAGTTCCCTATACAGCTAACTATGGCTACACCTTC. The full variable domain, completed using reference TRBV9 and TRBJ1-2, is DSGVTQTPKHLITATGQRVTLRCSPRSGDLSVYWYQQSLDQGLQFLIQYYNGEERAKGNILERFSAQQFPDLHSELNLSSLELGDSALYFCASSVVPYTANYGYTFGSGTRLTVV.

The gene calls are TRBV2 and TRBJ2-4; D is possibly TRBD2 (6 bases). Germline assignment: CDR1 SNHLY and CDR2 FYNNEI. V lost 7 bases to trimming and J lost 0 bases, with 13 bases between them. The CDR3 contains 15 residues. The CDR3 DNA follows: TGTGCCAGCATAGCGGAGCATCTAGCCAAAAACATTCAGTACTTC. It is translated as CASIAEHLAKNIQYF.

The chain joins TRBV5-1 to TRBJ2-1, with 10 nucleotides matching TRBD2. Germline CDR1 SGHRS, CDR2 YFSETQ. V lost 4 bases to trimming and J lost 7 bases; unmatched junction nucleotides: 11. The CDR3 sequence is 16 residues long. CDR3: CASSIRSGGAANEQFF. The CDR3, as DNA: TGCGCCAGCAGCATTAGAAGCGGGGGGGCCGCGAATGAGCAGTTCTTC.

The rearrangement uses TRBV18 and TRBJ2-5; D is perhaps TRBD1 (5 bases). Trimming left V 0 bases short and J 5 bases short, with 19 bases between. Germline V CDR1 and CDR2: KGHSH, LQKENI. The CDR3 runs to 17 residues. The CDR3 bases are TGTGCCAGCTCACCACCCCTGGGGCAGGGTGATATCGAGACCCAGTACTTC. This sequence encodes CASSPPLGQGDIETQYF.

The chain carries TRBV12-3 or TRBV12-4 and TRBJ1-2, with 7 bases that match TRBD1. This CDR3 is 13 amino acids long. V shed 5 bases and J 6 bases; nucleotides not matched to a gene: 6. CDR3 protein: CASSPYRGDGYTF. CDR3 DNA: TGTGCCAGCAGTCCGTACAGGGGTGATGGCTACACCTTC.

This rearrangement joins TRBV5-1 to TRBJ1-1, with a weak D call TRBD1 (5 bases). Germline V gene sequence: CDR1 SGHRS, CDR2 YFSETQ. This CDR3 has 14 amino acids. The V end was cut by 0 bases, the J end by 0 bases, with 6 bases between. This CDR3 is CASSLEQVNTEAFF. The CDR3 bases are TGCGCCAGCAGCTTGGAACAGGTGAACACTGAAGCTTTCTTT.

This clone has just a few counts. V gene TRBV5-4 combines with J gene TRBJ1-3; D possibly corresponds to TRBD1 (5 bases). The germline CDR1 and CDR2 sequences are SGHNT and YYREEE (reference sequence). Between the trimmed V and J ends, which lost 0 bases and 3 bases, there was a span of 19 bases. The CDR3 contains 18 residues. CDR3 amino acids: CASSLEGQGTSFGNTIYF. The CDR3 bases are TGTGCCAGCAGCTTGGAAGGGCAGGGAACTTCCTTTGGAAACACCATATATTTT. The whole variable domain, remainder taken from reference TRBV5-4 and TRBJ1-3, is ETGVTQSPTHLIKTRGQQVTLRCSSQSGHNTVSWYQQALGQGPQFIFQYYREEENGRGNFPPRFSGLQFPNYSSELNVNALELDDSALYLCASSLEGQGTSFGNTIYFGEGSWLTVV.

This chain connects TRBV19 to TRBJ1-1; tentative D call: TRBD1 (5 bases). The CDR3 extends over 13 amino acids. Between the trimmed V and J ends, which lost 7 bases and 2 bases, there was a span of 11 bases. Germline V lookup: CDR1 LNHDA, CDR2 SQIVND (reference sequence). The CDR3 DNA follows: TGTGCCAGTACCGGCAGGACAAACACTGAAGCTTTCTTT. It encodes CASTGRTNTEAFF.

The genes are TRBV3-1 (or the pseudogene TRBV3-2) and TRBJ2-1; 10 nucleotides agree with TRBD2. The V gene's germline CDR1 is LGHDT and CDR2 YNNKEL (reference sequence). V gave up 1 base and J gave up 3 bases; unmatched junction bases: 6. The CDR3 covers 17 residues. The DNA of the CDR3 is TGTGCCAGCAGCCAAGCCCTCAGCGGGGGGGACTACAATGAGCAGTTCTTC. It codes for CASSQALSGGDYNEQFF.

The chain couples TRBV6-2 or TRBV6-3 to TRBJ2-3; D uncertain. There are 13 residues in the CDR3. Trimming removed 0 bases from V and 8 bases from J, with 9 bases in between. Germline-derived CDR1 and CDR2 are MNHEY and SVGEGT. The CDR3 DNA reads TGTGCCAGCAGTTACTCGAGAGATGGTACGCAGTATTTT. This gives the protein CASSYSRDGTQYF.

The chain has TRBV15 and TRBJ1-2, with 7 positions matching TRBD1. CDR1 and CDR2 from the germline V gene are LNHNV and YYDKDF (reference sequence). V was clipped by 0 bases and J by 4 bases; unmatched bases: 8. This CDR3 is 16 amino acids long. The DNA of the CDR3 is TGTGCCACCAGCAGAGATTCCAACAGGGGTATCTATGGCTACACCTTC. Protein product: CATSRDSNRGIYGYTF.

DNA of the CDR3: TGCGCCAGCAGCCCGAGACTAGCGGGGGGGGTAGATACGCAGTATTTT. Translated, it gives CASSPRLAGGVDTQYF. This chain uses TRBV4-3 with TRBJ2-3, with 14 bases lining up with TRBD2. The germline V gene has CDR1 LGHNA and CDR2 YSLEER. V gave up 4 bases and J gave up 5 bases; unmatched junction bases: 5. The CDR3 totals 16 residues.